The rows below give T cell receptor beta chains drawn from one sample of a study of molecular identifiers for immune sequencing clone quantification. From the PCR reads, TCRdb called clonotypes with MiXCR, one entry per CDR3 protein. The table lists under 600,000 distinct CDR3 sequences, about 25% of them singletons. The sample consisted of naive CD8+ T cells from blood, with Jurkat cell RNA spiked in. Receptors originate from a human donor in good health. Some libraries in this study had Jurkat cell RNA spiked in. The CDR3 runs from the conserved cysteine through the conserved F or W. Fields, in order: V gene, clone size, J gene, D gene, CDR3 DNA, CDR3 protein. The D gene is left open where the match is weak. The listing skips clone size in some rows; elsewhere it reads once, few, many or a size class.

V: TRBV27
size: -
J: TRBJ2-1
D: TRBD1
DNA: TGTGCCAGCAGTATCCACAGGGGTCAGGGTGAGCAGTTCTTC
CDR3: CASSIHRGQGEQFF

V: TRBV4-2
size: -
J: TRBJ2-7
D: -
DNA: TGTGCCAGCAGCCAATCGCAGCGGGACAGTACCTACGAGCAGTACTTC
CDR3: CASSQSQRDSTYEQYF

V: TRBV5-1
size: many
J: TRBJ2-3
D: -
DNA: TGCGCCAGCTGGAGCACAGTTTACACAGATACGCAGTATTTT
CDR3: CASWSTVYTDTQYF

V: TRBV4-1
size: -
J: TRBJ1-3
D: -
DNA: TGCGCCAGCAGCCAAGTGGGGGGAGGAAACACCATATATTTT
CDR3: CASSQVGGGNTIYF

V: TRBV4-3
size: many
J: TRBJ2-7
D: -
DNA: TGCGCCAGCAGCCGCGACAGTACCTCCTACGAGCAGTACTTC
CDR3: CASSRDSTSYEQYF

V: TRBV19
size: -
J: TRBJ1-5
D: -
DNA: TGTGGCAGTAGTATTGGCACCCGGGGGGGCAATCAGCCCCAGCATTTT
CDR3: CGSSIGTRGGNQPQHF

V: TRBV29-1
size: -
J: TRBJ2-1
D: -
DNA: TGCAGCGGGGGGCGGACAAACTCCTACAATGAGCAGTTCTTC
CDR3: CSGGRTNSYNEQFF

V: TRBV5-6
size: few
J: TRBJ2-5
D: TRBD2
DNA: TGTGCCAGCAGCTTGTCCCTAGCGGGAACCCTCCTCGGGGAGACCCAGTACTTC
CDR3: CASSLSLAGTLLGETQYF

V: TRBV24-1
size: -
J: TRBJ2-1
D: TRBD2
DNA: TGTGCCACCATCGGGGGGAATGAGCAGTTCTTC
CDR3: CATIGGNEQFF

V: TRBV20-1
size: few
J: TRBJ2-3
D: -
DNA: TGCAGTGCTAGGGAGACCTCTACAGGGTTGGCAGATACGCAGTATTTT
CDR3: CSARETSTGLADTQYF

V: TRBV28
size: few
J: TRBJ2-7
D: -
DNA: TGTGCCAGCAGTTTAGGAGGGACGGTTGCCTACGAGCAGTACTTC
CDR3: CASSLGGTVAYEQYF

V: TRBV6-2/TRBV6-3
size: -
J: TRBJ2-7
D: -
DNA: TGTGCCAGCAGTCTGGGACAAGCTTACGCCGAGCAGTACTTC
CDR3: CASSLGQAYAEQYF

V: TRBV12-3/TRBV12-4
size: -
J: TRBJ2-3
D: TRBD1
DNA: TGTGCCAGCAGACCAGACAGGGCCGCTAGCACAGATACGCAGTATTTT
CDR3: CASRPDRAASTDTQYF

V: TRBV10-1
size: -
J: TRBJ2-3
D: -
DNA: TGCGCCAGCAGTGGGTCTGATCGAACGCAGTATTTT
CDR3: CASSGSDRTQYF

V: TRBV7-9
size: few
J: TRBJ1-1
D: -
DNA: TGTGCCAGCACGTTCGGAGGAGGCACTGAAGCTTTCTTT
CDR3: CASTFGGGTEAFF

V: TRBV3-1
size: -
J: TRBJ1-6
D: -
DNA: TGTGCCAGCAGCCAAGATCTGGGCCTAAATTCACCCCTCCACTTT
CDR3: CASSQDLGLNSPLHF